Listed here are 25 T cell receptor beta chains from one sample, sequenced in a study of T cell clonality in common variable immunodeficiency. TCRdb's table, derived via immunoSEQ multiplex PCR, lists solely in-frame clones and lacks some. This repertoire holds roughly 58,000 clones, and none appear only once. The sample comprised peripheral blood mononuclear cells. These receptor sequences come from a person aged 18 to 75 in good health.

Only a few counts were recorded for this clone. The CDR3 end is not reached by the read, which stops 3 residues before it; the germline J gene fills it in. The chain carries TRBV5-1 and TRBJ2-1; 7 positions agree with TRBD2. The length of the CDR3 is 15 residues. Germline V CDR1 and CDR2: SGHRS, YFSETQ. After removal of 3 bases from V and 3 bases from J, the junction contained 6 bases not matched to a gene. The covered CDR3 bases are TGCGCCAGCAGCTCTGCTAGCGGAAACTACAATGAG. It specifies CASSSASGNYNE. The full CDR3 is CASSSASGNYNEQFF.

Ten or more counts support this clone. With the read ending 3 residues before the CDR3 end, the germline J gene is used to fill in that end. The V and J genes are TRBV20-1 and TRBJ2-1, with 8 bases lining up with TRBD2. V dropped 0 bases and J dropped 4; count of bases not matched to a gene: 5. CDR1 DFQATT and CDR2 SNEGSKA come from the germline V gene (reference sequence). The CDR3 runs to 15 residues. This CDR3 reads CSARDPAGVYNEQFF. The DNA read from the CDR3 is TGCAGTGCTAGAGATCCAGCGGGAGTTTACAATGAG.

This clone appeared many times. The missing CDR3 end, 3 residues past where the read stops, is filled in from the germline J gene. The chain links TRBV4-2 to TRBJ1-6; TRBD1 matches at 11 bases. The trim removed 4 bases at V and 7 bases at J, leaving 12 bases unmatched. The CDR3 sequence is 18 residues long. Germline CDR1 is LGHNA and CDR2 is YNFKEQ. CDR3 bases read: TGTGCCAGCAGCCCCAGGACAGGGGGCCCATCTCCAAATTCACCC. This translates into CASSPRTGGPSPNSP. The entire CDR3 sequence reads CASSPRTGGPSPNSPLHF.

This clone was observed at least ten times. CDR3 protein: CASSPDRDSEKLFF. CDR3 bases read: TGTGCCAGCAGTCCGGACAGGGACAGTGAAAAA. The J gene is TRBJ1-4, the V gene TRBV5-4; the match to TRBD1 covers 8 bases. Sequencing ends 3 residues short of the CDR3 end; the germline J gene provides the rest. Germline loops: CDR1 SGHNT, CDR2 YYREEE (reference sequence). This CDR3 spans 14 amino acids. V was pared by 5 bases and J by 7 bases, with 7 bases of the junction left unmatched.

Relative to its sample, this clone is medium-sized. The read ends 3 residues shy of where the CDR3 ends; the end is completed using the germline J gene. The gene calls are TRBV20-1 and TRBJ2-3, with 8 bases lining up with TRBD2. V lost 5 bases and J lost 2; bases outside the gene matches: 6. CDR1 is DFQATT and CDR2 is SNEGSKA in the germline V gene (reference sequence). This CDR3 spans 14 amino acids. The sequenced CDR3 bases are TGCAGTGCTCCCGGGACTAGGTCCACAGATACG. Its protein is CSAPGTRSTDT. The CDR3 in full is CSAPGTRSTDTQYF.

This clone was observed at least ten times. The CDR3 goes on 3 residues after the read ends, and that part is filled in from the germline J gene. The rearrangement links TRBV18 to TRBJ1-1; D is perhaps TRBD1 (5 bases). V lost 3 bases, J lost 1 base, and 12 bases lay in between. CDR1 is KGHSH and CDR2 is LQKENI in the germline V gene. The CDR3 covers 15 residues. The part of the CDR3 DNA that was read is TGTGCCAGCTCACCCCTAGACAGCCCGAACACTGAA. It is translated as CASSPLDSPNTE. The whole CDR3 reads CASSPLDSPNTEAFF.

This clone was recorded many times. The CDR3 end lies 3 residues beyond the end of the read and is filled in from the germline J gene. This chain joins TRBV5-6 and TRBJ2-7, with D possibly being TRBD2 (7 bases). V lost 5 bases, J lost 5 bases, and 14 bases lay in between. CDR1 is SGHDT, CDR2 YYEEEE, per germline. CDR3 size: 13 residues. CDR3 residues: CASRRGGVDEQYF. The CDR3 bases that were read are TGTGCCAGCAGGAGGGGGGGTGTCGACGAG.

This clone was seen repeatedly, ten times or more. The read stops 3 residues short of the end of the CDR3; the missing end is completed from the germline J gene. The chain joins TRBV5-1 to TRBJ2-5, with D perhaps matching TRBD1 (5 bases). Trimming took off 5 bases at V and 3 bases at J, with 14 bases between the two ends. The CDR3 spans 14 residues. The germline CDR1 and CDR2 sequences are SGHRS and YFSETQ. The CDR3 reads CASSRETREETQYF. CDR3 bases read: TGCGCCAGCAGTAGAGAAACCAGGGAAGAGACC. Full variable domain (rest looked up from reference TRBV5-1 and TRBJ2-5): KAGVTQTPRYLIKTRGQQVTLSCSPISGHRSVSWYQQTPGQGLQFLFEYFSETQRNKGNFPGRFSGRQFSNSRSEMNVSTLELGDSALYLCASSRETREETQYFGPGTRLLVL.

There are many counts of this clone. The CDR3 protein is CASSMVGQGETQYF. The sequenced CDR3 bases are TGTGCCAGTAGTATGGTGGGACAGGGGGAGACC. The gene calls are TRBV19 and TRBJ2-5; 10 bases agree with TRBD1. Read coverage stops 3 residues before the CDR3 terminus; the germline J gene supplies the remainder. The J segment lost 5 bases and the V segment lost 3 bases, leaving 3 bases of the junction unmatched. CDR3 length: 14 residues. The V gene's germline CDR1 is LNHDA and CDR2 SQIVND (reference sequence).

This clone appeared many times. Read sequence stops 3 residues before the CDR3 end, and the germline J gene provides the missing end. The J gene is TRBJ1-2, the V gene TRBV5-6; D is unclear. This CDR3 comprises 13 residues. CDR1 SGHDT and CDR2 YYEEEE come from the germline V gene. Trimming took off 2 bases at V and 2 bases at J, with 7 bases between the two ends. The DNA read from the CDR3 is TGTGCCAGCAGCTTCGGGGTCAACTATGGC. As protein: CASSFGVNYG. The full-length CDR3 reads as CASSFGVNYGYTF.

This clone was seen many times. The read comes to an end 3 residues before the CDR3 does, leaving the germline J gene to fill in the end. V and J are TRBV20-1 and TRBJ1-5; 12 bases agree with TRBD1. Trimming took 0 bases from V and 0 from J; bases not matched to a gene: 6. The CDR3 length is 18 residues. Germline CDR1 is DFQATT and CDR2 is SNEGSKA (reference sequence). This chain's CDR3 is CSAREAGQGADSNQPQHF. CDR3 DNA (partial): TGCAGTGCTAGAGAGGCGGGACAGGGGGCGGATAGCAATCAGCCC.

This clone was counted at least ten times. The read gets to within 3 residues of the CDR3 end, and the germline J gene fills in the rest. This chain links TRBV18 with TRBJ1-4, with D uncertain. The CDR3 has 13 residues. From germline, CDR1 is KGHSH and CDR2 LQKENI. Trimming shortened V by 5 bases and J by 7 bases, and 11 bases separated the two germline ends. CDR3 DNA (partial): TGTGCCAGCTCAGACTCGCGGAGTGAAAAA. Encoded protein: CASSDSRSEK. The whole CDR3 region reads CASSDSRSEKLFF.

In its sample, this clone was seen many times. The read gets to within 3 residues of the CDR3 end, and the germline J gene fills in the rest. The chain joins TRBV5-4 to TRBJ2-5; 8 nucleotides line up with TRBD2. This CDR3 has 15 amino acids. V dropped 4 bases and J dropped 4; count of bases not matched to a gene: 9. CDR1 is SGHNT, CDR2 YYREEE, per germline (reference sequence). CDR3: CASSPGLAGPETQYF. The CDR3 DNA, read in part, is TGTGCCAGCAGCCCCGGACTAGCAGGGCCAGAGACC.

This clone was seen ten or more times. The observed sequence ends 3 residues before the CDR3 terminus, with the missing tail filled in from the germline J gene. The V call is TRBV7-7, the J call TRBJ1-3; D is unclear. Per the germline V gene, CDR1 is SSHAT and CDR2 is FNYEAQ (reference sequence). Trimming removed 5 bases from V and 0 bases from J, with 8 bases in between. This CDR3 region has 14 residues. CDR3: CASSPTDSGNTIYF. The CDR3 DNA, read in part, is TGTGCCAGCAGCCCTACAGACTCTGGAAACACC.

This clone is classed as medium-sized. The sequence runs out 3 residues before the end of the CDR3; the remainder is reconstructed from the germline J gene. The rearrangement links TRBV5-4 to TRBJ1-4; D is perhaps TRBD1 (6 bases). CDR3 size: 13 residues. V gave up 2 bases and J gave up 8 bases, with 10 bases separating them. Germline loops: CDR1 SGHNT, CDR2 YYREEE (reference sequence). The sequenced part of the CDR3 DNA is TGTGCCAGCAGCTTTGGACAGATGGAAAAA. Translation gives CASSFGQMEK. The entire CDR3 is CASSFGQMEKLFF.

A word on this clone: The read ends 3 residues shy of where the CDR3 ends; the end is completed using the germline J gene. This chain joins TRBV6-1 and TRBJ1-5; no reliable D call. This CDR3 comprises 15 residues. CDR1 and CDR2 from the germline V gene are MNHNS and SASEGT. With 0 bases removed from V and 3 bases from J, the gap between germline ends came to 9 bases. The CDR3: CASSEARIFNQPQHF. CDR3 bases read: TGTGCCAGCAGTGAAGCGCGGATTTTCAATCAGCCC.

There are many counts of this clone. The read halts 3 residues ahead of the CDR3 end, with the missing end drawn from the germline J gene. This chain connects TRBV29-1 to TRBJ1-2, with no clear D. Germline CDR1 and CDR2: SQVTM and ANQGSEA. The CDR3 length is 10 residues. The part of the CDR3 DNA that was read is TGCAGCGTTGAGCTCGGGGGC. Translation: CSVELGG. The full CDR3 protein reads CSVELGGYTF.

Ten or more counts support this clone. The read comes to an end 3 residues before the CDR3 does, leaving the germline J gene to fill in the end. The chain recombines TRBV10-3 with TRBJ1-1; TRBD1 aligns across 7 bases. CDR1 is ENHRY, CDR2 SYGVKD, per germline. J lost 3 bases, V lost 6 bases, and 7 bases had no gene match. The CDR3 runs 14 residues. The CDR3 sequence is CAISTTGVDTEAFF. The covered CDR3 bases are TGTGCCATCAGCACAACAGGGGTGGACACTGAA.

This clone has a count of ten or more. Read coverage stops 3 residues before the CDR3 terminus; the germline J gene supplies the remainder. This chain links TRBV5-1 with TRBJ2-6; the D gene is possibly TRBD2 (5 bases). This CDR3 region has 15 residues. Trimming stripped 3 bases from V and 0 bases from J, with 7 bases between. Germline V gives CDR1 SGHRS, CDR2 YFSETQ. The CDR3 is CASSWTLSGANVLTF. CDR3 DNA (partial): TGCGCCAGCAGCTGGACTCTCTCTGGGGCCAACGTC. Variable domain in full (rest from reference TRBV5-1 and TRBJ2-6): KAGVTQTPRYLIKTRGQQVTLSCSPISGHRSVSWYQQTPGQGLQFLFEYFSETQRNKGNFPGRFSGRQFSNSRSEMNVSTLELGDSALYLCASSWTLSGANVLTFGAGSRLTVL.

At least ten counts were recorded for this clone. The read ends 3 residues before the CDR3 terminus; that terminus is restored from the germline J gene. The chain combines TRBV19 with TRBJ1-5, with a tentative D call TRBD1 (6 bases). CDR3 length equals 15 residues. In germline, CDR1 is LNHDA, CDR2 SQIVND (reference sequence). Trimming stripped 4 bases from V and 9 bases from J, with 19 bases between. CDR3 DNA (partial): TGTGCCAGTAGTAAAAACTACAGGGAAGACGGGCCC. This encodes CASSKNYREDGP. The whole CDR3 reads CASSKNYREDGPQHF.

This clone was detected many times. The read terminates 3 residues ahead of where the CDR3 ends, so the germline J gene completes it. In the same sample, other DNA sequences code for this CDR3. The V call is TRBV7-2, the J call TRBJ2-7, with TRBD2 identical over 11 bases. CDR3 length equals 14 residues. Trimming cost V 5 bases and J 4 bases; bases outside gene matches: 4. From germline, CDR1 is SGHTA and CDR2 FQGNSA. The covered CDR3 bases are TGTGCCAGCAGCCGGACTAGCGGGCGTTACGAG. It encodes CASSRTSGRYE. The whole CDR3 sequence is CASSRTSGRYEQYF.

This clone was detected ten times or more. The read ends 3 residues before the CDR3 terminus; that terminus is restored from the germline J gene. The genes are TRBV2 and TRBJ2-1; TRBD1 matches 7 bases. The CDR3 covers 15 residues. Unmatched junction bases numbered 9, after V lost 7 bases and J lost 3 bases. Germline lookup yields CDR1 SNHLY and CDR2 FYNNEI. The CDR3 bases that were read are TGTGCCAGCACTATAGCCGGGACAGACTACAATGAG. It specifies CASTIAGTDYNE. From start to end, the CDR3 is CASTIAGTDYNEQFF.

This clone was observed many times. The CDR3 end lies 3 residues beyond the end of the read and is filled in from the germline J gene. This sequence joins TRBV9 and TRBJ1-4; TRBD1 might be the D (5 bases). The CDR3 has 16 amino acids. Trimming left V 1 base short and J 8 bases short, with 18 bases between. The germline gives CDR1 SGDLS, CDR2 YYNGEE. The CDR3 spells CASSVKPPGRGEKLFF. CDR3 DNA (partial): TGTGCCAGCAGCGTAAAACCCCCCGGGAGGGGAGAAAAA.

Points on this clone: The read comes to an end 3 residues before the CDR3 does, leaving the germline J gene to fill in the end. The chain uses TRBV7-9 and TRBJ2-7; unclear D gene. This CDR3 is built from 12 residues. Germline CDR1 reads SEHNR; CDR2 reads FQNEAQ (reference sequence). The V end lost 3 bases, the J end lost 2 bases, and 5 bases lay between the germline ends. The CDR3 bases that were read are TGTGCCAGCAGCTTTGCGACCTACGAG. Translation: CASSFATYE. The entire CDR3 is CASSFATYEQYF.

This clone was detected ten times or more. The DNA ends 3 residues before the CDR3 does, and the rest of the CDR3 is filled in from the germline J gene. The chain employs TRBV19 and TRBJ2-6, with D possibly matching TRBD2 (5 bases). Germline loops: CDR1 LNHDA, CDR2 SQIVND (reference sequence). V gave up 6 bases and J gave up 0 bases, with 9 bases separating them. The CDR3 is made up of 15 amino acids. The CDR3 protein is CASRPRGSGANVLTF. Incomplete CDR3 DNA: TGTGCCAGTAGGCCTCGGGGCTCTGGGGCCAACGTC. The full variable domain, with the rest looked up from reference TRBV19 and TRBJ2-6, is DGGITQSPKYLFRKEGQNVTLSCEQNLNHDAMYWYRQDPGQGLRLIYYSQIVNDFQKGDIAEGYSVSREKKESFPLTVTSAQKNPTAFYLCASRPRGSGANVLTFGAGSRLTVL.